The 14 T cell receptor gamma chains listed next were all sequenced from one sample in a study of gamma delta lymphoproliferative disorders and STAT genes. TCRdb ran CATT on the multiplex PCR reads. The table includes some 4,300 gamma-chain clones, roughly 7.3% detected once. Genomic DNA from isolated PBMCs served as the sequencing template. Sample: blood. These receptors all stem from a human donor in good health.

This clone is labeled as medium-sized. V and J are TRGV10 and TRGJ1 or TRGJ2. TCRdb offers no J gene call, so here the DNA was matched to germline to obtain one. TRGV10 is an ORF; its function is uncertain. Unmatched junction bases numbered 10, after V lost 14 bases and J lost 11 bases. CDR3 length equals 9 residues. The chain's CDR3 is CAPSREKLF. In nucleotides, the CDR3 is TGTGCTCCAAGTAGGGAGAAACTCTTT.

This clone was seen a few times. With only one base between it and a far larger clone, this is likely a read error. The DNA is omitted, as the CDR3 cannot be located on it reliably, and the CDR3 follows TCRdb's listing. No J gene was assigned, while the V gene was called as TRGV11. TRGV11 is assigned to the ORF class and has an uncertain function. 17 amino acids form the CDR3, both terminal residues included. CDR3 region: CTTVPVRSSQGGFKKLF.

By proportion, this clone is medium-sized. With the J gene uncalled, the V gene is TRGV11. TRGV11 belongs to the ORF category, with a function that is uncertain. The length of the CDR3 is 12 residues. The CDR3 DNA is TGTGCCTGCTGGATTAGGCTCGTCCGGGGGCTCTTT. Amino acid sequence: CACWIRLVRGLF.

By share, this clone ranks as medium-sized. The gene calls are TRGV11 and TRGJP2. TCRdb carries no J gene annotation; the J gene was assigned here by matching the DNA with germline. TRGV11 has ORF status, its function being uncertain. V gave up 4 bases and J gave up 2 bases; unmatched junction bases: 7. This CDR3 is built from 16 residues. The CDR3 bases are TGTGCCTGCTGGATTAGTCTCTGGAGTAGTGATTGGATCAAGACGTTT. Translating it yields CACWISLWSSDWIKTF.

This clone is categorized as medium-sized. The gene calls are TRGV2 and TRGJP2. Germline matching of the DNA provided the J gene here, since TCRdb leaves it blank. The CDR3 runs to 14 residues. V shed 0 bases, J shed 6 bases, and the junction held 4 bases outside the gene matches. CDR1 EGSNGY and CDR2 YDSYNSKV come from the germline V gene. The CDR3 coding sequence is TGTGCCACCTGGGACGGGTGGGGTGATTGGATCAAGACGTTT. Residues: CATWDGWGDWIKTF.

This clone is categorized as medium-sized (0.01 to 0.1%). The chain combines TRGV4 with TRGJ1 or TRGJ2. The J gene is absent in TCRdb and was assigned here via DNA matching to germline. V was clipped by 1 base and J by 3 bases; unmatched bases: 6. This CDR3 is built from 14 residues. CDR1 EGSTGY and CDR2 YDSYTSSV come from the germline V gene. CDR3 in amino acids: CATWDGYIYYKKLF. CDR3 bases: TGTGCCACCTGGGATGGTTACATTTATTATAAGAAACTCTTT.

TRGV11 is the V gene, and the J gene was not called. TRGV11 is an ORF, with its function uncertain. The CDR3 runs 14 residues. The CDR3 reads CACWINGSDWIKTF. CDR3 bases: TGTGCCTGCTGGATTAATGGTAGTGATTGGATCAAGACATTT.

This clone counts as medium-sized. The V call is TRGV10, the J call TRGJP1. TCRdb offers no J gene call, so here the DNA was matched to germline to obtain one. TRGV10 is noted as an ORF with a role that remains uncertain. J lost 10 bases, V lost 8 bases, and 8 bases had no gene match. This CDR3 has 12 residues. The CDR3 sequence: CAAWGSHWFKIF. The CDR3 coding sequence is TGTGCTGCGTGGGGGAGCCATTGGTTCAAGATATTT.

By sample share, this clone is medium-sized (0.01 to 0.1%). Other nucleotide sequences from this sample produce the same CDR3. The chain combines TRGV2 with TRGJP2. The J gene comes from matching the DNA to germline here; TCRdb lacks it. This CDR3 is built from 16 residues. The germline V gene encodes CDR1 EGSNGY and CDR2 YDSYNSKV. V was clipped by 1 base and J by 0 bases; unmatched bases: 5. CDR3 DNA sequence: TGTGCCACCTGGGACGGCCCTTATAGTAGTGATTGGATCAAGACGTTT. Translated, it gives CATWDGPYSSDWIKTF.

Relative to its sample, this clone is medium-sized (0.01 to 0.1%). The chain has TRGV10 and TRGJ1 or TRGJ2. TCRdb leaves out the J gene; it was filled in here by matching the DNA to germline. TRGV10 is given ORF status, its function remaining uncertain. The length of the CDR3 is 13 residues. Trimming removed 8 bases from V and 3 bases from J; junction bases left unmatched: 8. Written as DNA, the CDR3 is TGTGCTGCGTGGGTAGGGATTTATTATAAGAAACTCTTT. This sequence encodes CAAWVGIYYKKLF.

By share, this clone ranks as medium-sized (0.01 to 0.1%). At one end the junction does not follow the germline gene, possibly because of a read error. The chain recombines TRGV2 with TRGJP2. No J gene is reported in TCRdb; it was inferred here by comparing the DNA with germline. Germline CDR1 reads EGSNGY; CDR2 reads YDSYNSKV. This CDR3 region has 11 residues. In DNA, the CDR3 is TGTACCACCTGTTACCATTGGATCAAGACGTTT. It specifies CTTCYHWIKTF.

This clone was found many times. V is TRGV9 and J is TRGJ1 or TRGJ2. TCRdb lists no J gene, so it was determined here by aligning the DNA to germline. The J segment lost 5 bases and the V segment lost 2 bases, leaving 3 bases of the junction unmatched. Germline values: CDR1 GITISATS, CDR2 ISYDGTV (reference sequence). The CDR3 runs to 12 residues. CDR3: CALWEADYKKLF. As DNA, the CDR3 is TGTGCCTTGTGGGAGGCAGATTATAAGAAACTCTTT.

This clone occurred many times. The chain employs TRGV3 and TRGJ1 or TRGJ2. TCRdb offers no J gene call, so here the DNA was matched to germline to obtain one. The CDR3 sequence is 14 residues long. Germline V lookup: CDR1 VTNTFY, CDR2 YDVSTARD (reference sequence). The V gene end was trimmed by 0 bases and the J gene end by 4 bases; junction bases not matched to a gene: 6. The DNA for the CDR3 is TGTGCCACCTGGGACAGGCGCCCGTATTATAAGAAACTCTTT. It is translated as CATWDRRPYYKKLF.

This clone was detected ten times or more. A far larger clone is one nucleotide away, so this likely arose from a read error. Other DNA sequences of this sample code for an identical CDR3. V gene TRGV11 combines with J gene TRGJ1 or TRGJ2. The J gene, left out of TCRdb, was set here by checking the DNA against germline. TRGV11 has ORF status, its function being uncertain. The CDR3 has 17 amino acids. The CDR3 sequence is CTTVPVRSSQGGFKKLF. The DNA of the CDR3 is TGTACCACCGTGCCTGTCAGATCCTCACAGGGCGGGTTTAAGAAACTCTTT.